The 5 T cell receptor beta chains given below trace back to one sample, sequenced in a study of PD-1 blockade in classical Hodgkin lymphoma. As to time point: cycle 4 day 1 (C4D1), after more than five weeks of nivolumab. No patient escaped relapse after autologous stem cell transplantation, and brentuximab vedotin exposure varied. Assay used: immunoSEQ multiplex PCR; TCRdb lists only in-frame clones, some missing. The top ten hold approximately 21% of the sample, which has 20,000 to 25,000 clones, roughly 71% seen once. The specimen was peripheral blood mononuclear cells (PBMCs), collected before the fourth cycle of nivolumab. All receptors derive from a human donor with classical Hodgkin lymphoma.

The chain uses TRBV2 and TRBJ2-3, with a tentative D call TRBD1 (5 bases). V was cut by 6 bases and J by 4 bases, with 11 bases left in between. Germline V gene sequence: CDR1 SNHLY, CDR2 FYNNEI. The CDR3 sequence is 13 residues long. CDR3 region: CASRETVADTQYF. DNA for the CDR3: TGTGCCAGCAGGGAGACAGTTGCAGATACGCAGTATTTT.

The V and J genes are TRBV11-3 and TRBJ2-1; 10 nucleotides line up with TRBD1. V shed 5 bases and J 7 bases; nucleotides not matched to a gene: 11. Germline CDR1 SGHNT, CDR2 YENEEA. CDR3 length: 16 amino acids. The CDR3 loop reads CASSKGGTGARNEQFF. CDR3 DNA sequence: TGTGCCAGCAGCAAAGGAGGGACAGGGGCCAGGAATGAGCAGTTCTTC. The whole variable domain, remainder taken from reference TRBV11-3 and TRBJ2-1, is EAGVVQSPRYKIIEKKQPVAFWCNPISGHNTLYWYLQNLGQGPELLIRYENEEAVDDSQLPKDRFSAERLKGVDSTLKIQPAELGDSAVYLCASSKGGTGARNEQFFGPGTRLTVL.

This clone appeared once. The chain uses TRBV4-1 and TRBJ2-7; D could derive from TRBD1 or TRBD2 (8 bases each). Germline CDR1 and CDR2: MGHRA and YSYEKL. This CDR3 spans 19 amino acids. With 1 base removed from V and 2 bases from J, the gap between germline ends came to 24 bases. For the CDR3, the DNA is TGCGCCAGCAGCCAAGCGACAGGGGAGTGGGTAGCGGGAACCTACGAGCAGTACTTC. Its protein product is CASSQATGEWVAGTYEQYF.

The rearrangement joins TRBV6-9 to TRBJ1-6; D possibly corresponds to TRBD1 (6 bases). CDR3 length equals 15 residues. Trimming cost V 3 bases and J 9 bases, with 15 bases left between them. CDR1 and CDR2 (germline): MNHGY, SVAAGI. The CDR3 is CASSYSTQGSSPLHF. The CDR3 region has the DNA TGTGCCAGCAGTTACTCGACACAGGGTAGTTCACCCCTCCACTTT.

The chain's CDR3 is CASSFSGTANTEAFF. The CDR3 bases are TGTGCCAGCAGCTTTTCCGGGACAGCGAACACTGAAGCTTTCTTT. V usage is TRBV11-2 and J usage is TRBJ1-1; 7 positions agree with TRBD1. The V and J ends lost 3 bases and 1 base, in that order; junction bases with no gene match: 5. From germline, CDR1 is SGHAT and CDR2 FQNNGV. This CDR3 contains 15 residues.